These 21 T cell receptor beta chains share one sample of origin, sequenced in a study of T cell responses to AZD1222 COVID-19 vaccine. Assay used: immunoSEQ multiplex PCR; TCRdb lists only in-frame clones, some missing. The sample holds about 110,000 clones, over 80% seen once. The sequencing used peripheral blood, collected 28 days after the second AZD1222 dose. The source is an adult who received the AZD1222 COVID-19 vaccine.

V and J are TRBV24-1 and TRBJ2-2; the D is unclear. The CDR3 is 15 residues long. From germline, CDR1 is KGHDR and CDR2 SFDVKD. Trimming took off 3 bases at V and 6 bases at J, with 13 bases between the two ends. For the CDR3, the DNA is TGTGCCACCAGTGATATACGACGGTCGTCCGGGGAGCTGTTTTTT. Residues: CATSDIRRSSGELFF.

This rearrangement joins TRBV19 to TRBJ2-5; 13 bases are shared with TRBD2. The germline CDR1 and CDR2 sequences are LNHDA and SQIVND (reference sequence). The V gene end was trimmed by 9 bases and the J gene end by 6 bases; junction bases not matched to a gene: 7. The CDR3 length is 14 residues. Written as DNA, the CDR3 is TGTGCCAGCACTAGCGGGGGGGCCATTAAGACCCAGTACTTC. It yields the protein CASTSGGAIKTQYF.

The chain is built from TRBV14 and TRBJ2-7; 9 positions match TRBD2. The CDR3 loop spans 15 amino acids. Trimming took 0 bases from V and 5 from J; bases not matched to a gene: 5. Germline assignment: CDR1 SGHDN and CDR2 FVKESK. CDR3 in DNA: TGTGCCAGCAGCCAAGAGGGACTAGCTTTCCACGAGCAGTACTTC. Translation gives CASSQEGLAFHEQYF.

This clone is a singleton in its sample. The J gene is TRBJ1-1, the V gene TRBV19; D may be TRBD1 (6 bases). Germline CDR1 and CDR2: LNHDA and SQIVND (reference sequence). Trimming removed 3 bases at V and 7 bases at J, with 12 bases between. The CDR3 is 13 amino acids. CDR3 loop: CASSMPGASEAFF. In DNA form, the CDR3 reads TGTGCCAGTAGTATGCCGGGGGCGAGTGAAGCTTTCTTT.

The genes are TRBV6-5 and TRBJ2-7, with a weak D call TRBD1 (6 bases). Germline V gene lookup returns CDR1 MNHEY and CDR2 SVGAGI. CDR3 length: 11 residues. V lost 6 bases, J lost 6 bases, and 9 bases lay in between. The CDR3 reads CASRTGLEQYF. The CDR3 bases are TGTGCCAGCAGGACAGGTCTCGAGCAGTACTTC.

The V and J genes are TRBV18 and TRBJ2-7, with D possibly being TRBD2 (6 bases). Trimming cost V 8 bases and J 3 bases, with 11 bases left between them. CDR1 and CDR2 from the germline V gene are KGHSH and LQKENI. This CDR3 contains 12 residues. CDR3 sequence reads: CASRGTDYEQYF. The CDR3 bases are TGTGCCAGCCGCGGGACGGACTACGAGCAGTACTTC.

V and J are TRBV15 and TRBJ1-6; weak D call: TRBD1 (5 bases). Germline V lookup: CDR1 LNHNV, CDR2 YYDKDF (reference sequence). The CDR3 length is 15 residues. Trimming removed 0 bases at V and 7 bases at J, with 10 bases between. CDR3 sequence reads: CATSREGEGNSPLHF. The CDR3 nucleotides read TGTGCCACCAGCAGAGAGGGGGAGGGGAATTCACCCCTCCACTTT.

The chain has TRBV19 and TRBJ1-1, with no clear D. The germline CDR1 and CDR2 sequences are LNHDA and SQIVND (reference sequence). The V gene lost 7 bases and the J gene lost 0 bases, with 15 bases spanning the gap. The CDR3 has 15 amino acids. CDR3 bases: TGTGCCAGTACGATGACCCTGAATTTGAACACTGAAGCTTTCTTT. Translated, it gives CASTMTLNLNTEAFF.

Here the CDR3 reads CASSGQKASGNTIYF. The CDR3 DNA follows: TGTGCCAGCAGTGGACAGAAAGCCTCTGGAAACACCATATATTTT. The V and J genes are TRBV2 and TRBJ1-3; TRBD1 is a possible D gene (5 bases). V gave up 4 bases and J gave up 0 bases, with 10 bases separating them. The length of the CDR3 is 15 residues. Per the germline V gene, CDR1 is SNHLY and CDR2 is FYNNEI.

V and J are TRBV3-1 (or the pseudogene TRBV3-2) and TRBJ1-2; a possible D gene is TRBD1 (5 bases). In germline, CDR1 is LGHDT, CDR2 YNNKEL (reference sequence). CDR3 length: 14 amino acids. Trimming removed 11 bases from V and 8 bases from J, with 24 bases in between. The CDR3 bases are TGTGCCCGCTACGCCGGGACCACCCGAGGAGGCTACACCTTC. Its protein is CARYAGTTRGGYTF.

The rearrangement uses TRBV21-1 and TRBJ2-7; the table's D call of TRBD1 was not tested on the DNA. TRBV21-1 is designated a pseudogene. The CDR3 extends over 14 amino acids. The CDR3 sequence is CASGSMDRLYEQYF. The CDR3 region has the DNA TGTGCCAGCGGTAGTATGGACAGGCTCTACGAGCAGTACTTC.

This clone was counted a single time. The chain has TRBV4-3 and TRBJ2-7; 7 nucleotides line up with TRBD2. V shed 0 bases and J 6 bases; nucleotides not matched to a gene: 11. This CDR3 has 16 amino acids. Germline V gene lookup returns CDR1 LGHNA and CDR2 YSLEER. As DNA, the CDR3 is TGCGCCAGCAGCCAAGACTTCGGGGGGTTCCCGAGCGAGCAGTACTTC. Translating it yields CASSQDFGGFPSEQYF.

The chain combines TRBV28 with TRBJ1-5; D gene unclear. This CDR3 has 11 residues. V was pared by 2 bases and J by 5 bases, with 1 base between. Looked up from germline, CDR1 is MDHEN and CDR2 is SYDVKM. The CDR3, as DNA: TGTGCCAGCAGTTTAGATCAGCCCCAGCATTTT. Protein: CASSLDQPQHF.

This rearrangement joins TRBV19 to TRBJ1-4; maybe TRBD1 (5 bases). Trimming took 5 bases from V and 3 from J, leaving 19 bases between them. Per the germline V gene, CDR1 is LNHDA and CDR2 is SQIVND (reference sequence). The CDR3 covers 17 residues. The CDR3 protein is CASSSLTASGANEKLFF. The CDR3 DNA reads TGTGCCAGTAGTTCCTTGACAGCCTCTGGGGCTAATGAAAAACTGTTTTTT.

This sequence joins TRBV7-8 and TRBJ1-5, with a possible D match to TRBD1 (6 bases). The CDR3 has 16 residues. V was cut by 2 bases and J by 3 bases, with 14 bases left in between. In germline, CDR1 is SGHVS, CDR2 FQNEAQ. The CDR3 region has the DNA TGTGCCAGCAGCTTACAACAGGGACCGTCCAATCAGCCCCAGCATTTT. It translates to CASSLQQGPSNQPQHF.

J is TRBJ1-2 and V is TRBV9, with D hard to call. The germline V and J ends were trimmed by 2 bases and 5 bases, with 13 bases remaining between them. The CDR3 covers 14 residues. Germline V gene sequence: CDR1 SGDLS, CDR2 YYNGEE. The CDR3 loop reads CASSVEVMGYGYTF. The CDR3 DNA reads as TGTGCCAGCAGCGTGGAGGTGATGGGGTATGGCTACACCTTC.

The DNA for the CDR3 is TGCAGTGCCGAAAATTATGGCTACACCTTC. This codes for CSAENYGYTF. The rearrangement joins TRBV20-1 to TRBJ1-2, with D hard to call. The CDR3 totals 10 residues. Trimming removed 6 bases from V and 5 bases from J, with 7 bases in between. Germline CDR1 reads DFQATT; CDR2 reads SNEGSKA (reference sequence).

The genes are TRBV27 and TRBJ1-4; D is possibly TRBD1 (5 bases). This CDR3 spans 13 amino acids. Germline-derived CDR1 and CDR2 are MNHEY and SMNVEV (reference sequence). V was trimmed by 6 bases and J by 8 bases, leaving 13 bases between them. The CDR3: CASRLRKGEKLFF. The CDR3 nucleotides read TGTGCCAGCAGATTACGGAAGGGGGAAAAACTGTTTTTT.

CDR3 DNA: TGTGCCAGCAGTTATAGCGGGGTTGAGGAAAAACTGTTTTTT. Translation gives CASSYSGVEEKLFF. The chain carries TRBV6-5 and TRBJ1-4; unclear D gene. V dropped 3 bases and J dropped 8 bases, with 13 bases sitting between them. Germline CDR1 reads MNHEY; CDR2 reads SVGAGI. The CDR3 runs to 14 residues.

V is TRBV14 and J is TRBJ2-3; a possible D gene is TRBD2 (6 bases). The CDR3 loop spans 17 amino acids. Germline V CDR1 and CDR2: SGHDN, FVKESK. V gave up 5 bases and J gave up 2 bases, with 20 bases separating them. As DNA, the CDR3 is TGTGCCAGCAGCGATCCGGAAGCGGGCCCCTCCACAGATACGCAGTATTTT. Encoded protein: CASSDPEAGPSTDTQYF.

The CDR3 nucleotides are TGTGCCTGCTGGGGACCCCTGGGGAATGAAGCTTTCTTT. Its protein is CACWGPLGNEAFF. V gene TRBV6-5 combines with J gene TRBJ1-1; D is possibly TRBD1 (5 bases). Germline V gives CDR1 MNHEY, CDR2 SVGAGI. V dropped 11 bases and J dropped 7 bases, with 20 bases sitting between them. The CDR3 has 13 amino acids.